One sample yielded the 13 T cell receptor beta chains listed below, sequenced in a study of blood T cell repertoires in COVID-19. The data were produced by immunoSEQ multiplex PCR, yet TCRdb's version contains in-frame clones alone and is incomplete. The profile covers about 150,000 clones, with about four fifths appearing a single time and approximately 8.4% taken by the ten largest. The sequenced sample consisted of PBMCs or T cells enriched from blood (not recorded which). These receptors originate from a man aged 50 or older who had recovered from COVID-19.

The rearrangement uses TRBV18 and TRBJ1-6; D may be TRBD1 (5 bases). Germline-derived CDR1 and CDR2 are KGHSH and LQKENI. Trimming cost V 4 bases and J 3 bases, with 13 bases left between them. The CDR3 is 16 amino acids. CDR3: CASSLTDQGYNSPLHF. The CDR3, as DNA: TGTGCCAGCTCACTAACCGACCAGGGCTATAATTCACCCCTCCACTTT.

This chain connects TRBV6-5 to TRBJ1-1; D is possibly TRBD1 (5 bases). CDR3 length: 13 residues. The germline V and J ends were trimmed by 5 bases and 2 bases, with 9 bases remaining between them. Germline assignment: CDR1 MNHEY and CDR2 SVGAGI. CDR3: CASSIQVNTEAFF. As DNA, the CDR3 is TGTGCCAGCAGTATACAGGTCAACACTGAAGCTTTCTTT.

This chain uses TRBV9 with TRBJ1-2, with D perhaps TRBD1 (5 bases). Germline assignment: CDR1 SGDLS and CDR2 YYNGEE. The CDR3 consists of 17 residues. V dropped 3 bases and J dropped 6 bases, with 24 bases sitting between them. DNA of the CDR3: TGTGCCAGCAGCGGGGGATGGGGCAGGTCGACATCCGATGGCTACACCTTC. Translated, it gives CASSGGWGRSTSDGYTF.

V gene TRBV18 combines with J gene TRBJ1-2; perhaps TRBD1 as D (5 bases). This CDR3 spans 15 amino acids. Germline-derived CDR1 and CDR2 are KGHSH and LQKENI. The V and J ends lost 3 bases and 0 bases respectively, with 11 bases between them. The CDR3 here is CASSPDDSANYGYTF. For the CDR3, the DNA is TGTGCCAGCTCACCGGACGACAGTGCTAACTATGGCTACACCTTC.

CDR3 region: CASSLGGRLTDTQYF. CDR3 in DNA: TGTGCCAGCAGCCTGGGGGGGCGCCTCACAGATACGCAGTATTTT. The genes are TRBV5-6 and TRBJ2-3, with D perhaps matching TRBD2 (7 bases). Germline lookup yields CDR1 SGHDT and CDR2 YYEEEE. The CDR3 length is 15 residues. V lost 4 bases and J lost 2, with 14 bases in between.

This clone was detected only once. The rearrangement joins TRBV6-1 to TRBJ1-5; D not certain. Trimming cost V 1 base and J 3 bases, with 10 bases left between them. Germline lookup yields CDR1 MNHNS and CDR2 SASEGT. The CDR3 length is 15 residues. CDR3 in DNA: TGTGCCAGCAGTGAAGTGGGCTACCTCAATCAGCCCCAGCATTTT. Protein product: CASSEVGYLNQPQHF.

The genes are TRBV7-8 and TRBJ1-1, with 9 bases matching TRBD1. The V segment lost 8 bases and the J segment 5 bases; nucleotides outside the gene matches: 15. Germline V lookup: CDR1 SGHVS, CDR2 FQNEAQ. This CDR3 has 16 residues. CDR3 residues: CASAPAPQGAGTEAFF. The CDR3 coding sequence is TGTGCCAGCGCCCCCGCCCCACAGGGGGCAGGGACTGAAGCTTTCTTT. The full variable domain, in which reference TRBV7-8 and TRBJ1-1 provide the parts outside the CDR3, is GAGVSQSPRYKVAKRGQDVALRCDPISGHVSLFWYQQALGQGPEFLTYFQNEAQLDKSGLPSDRFFAERPEGSVSTLKIQRTQQEDSAVYLCASAPAPQGAGTEAFFGQGTRLTVV.

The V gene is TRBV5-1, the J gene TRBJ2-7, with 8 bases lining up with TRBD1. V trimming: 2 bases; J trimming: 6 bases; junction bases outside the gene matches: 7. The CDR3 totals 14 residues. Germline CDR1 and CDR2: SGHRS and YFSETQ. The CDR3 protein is CASSLAAQGGEQYF. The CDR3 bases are TGCGCCAGCAGCTTAGCGGCACAGGGGGGCGAGCAGTACTTC.

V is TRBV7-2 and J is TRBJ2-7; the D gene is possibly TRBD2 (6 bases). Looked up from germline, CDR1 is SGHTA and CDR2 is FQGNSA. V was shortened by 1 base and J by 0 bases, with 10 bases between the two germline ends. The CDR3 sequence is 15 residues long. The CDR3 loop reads CASSLEEGSSYEQYF. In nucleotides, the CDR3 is TGTGCCAGCAGCTTAGAGGAGGGAAGCTCCTACGAGCAGTACTTC.

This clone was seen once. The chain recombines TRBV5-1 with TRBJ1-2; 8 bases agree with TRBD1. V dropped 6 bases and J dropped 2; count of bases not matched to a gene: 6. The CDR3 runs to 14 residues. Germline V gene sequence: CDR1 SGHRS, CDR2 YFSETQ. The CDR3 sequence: CASTPSGGNYGYTF. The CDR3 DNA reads TGCGCCAGCACCCCTTCAGGGGGCAACTATGGCTACACCTTC.

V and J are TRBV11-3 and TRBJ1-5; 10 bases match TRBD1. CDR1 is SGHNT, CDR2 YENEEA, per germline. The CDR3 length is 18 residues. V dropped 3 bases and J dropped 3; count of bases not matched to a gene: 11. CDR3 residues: CASSLNLGTGAVNQPQHF. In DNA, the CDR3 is TGTGCCAGCAGCTTGAATCTTGGGACAGGGGCGGTCAATCAGCCCCAGCATTTT.

CDR3 protein: CASSPTITGEQPQHF. The CDR3, as DNA: TGTGCCAGCTCACCAACCATTACAGGGGAGCAGCCCCAGCATTTT. This rearrangement joins TRBV18 to TRBJ1-5; 7 bases match TRBD1. The J segment lost 7 bases and the V segment lost 2 bases, leaving 8 bases of the junction unmatched. The CDR3 length is 15 residues. CDR1 is KGHSH and CDR2 is LQKENI in the germline V gene.

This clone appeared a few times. CDR3 sequence (DNA): TGCAGTGCTAGTCGGGAAGATACGCAGTATTTT. Translated, it gives CSASREDTQYF. The chain uses TRBV20-1 and TRBJ2-3; D might be TRBD2 (5 bases). CDR1 and CDR2 (germline): DFQATT, SNEGSKA (reference sequence). V shed 3 bases and J shed 5 bases, with 6 bases lying between them. The CDR3 extends over 11 amino acids.